These 27 T cell receptor beta chains were sequenced from one sample in a study of blood T cell repertoires in COVID-19. Here immunoSEQ multiplex PCR was the method, and the copy in TCRdb shows in-frame clones only, minus some. The sample gives under 250,000 clones, 83% of which show up once; 3.6% is in the top ten. Input material: PBMCs or T cells enriched from blood (not recorded which). These receptor sequences come from a woman in her thirties or forties who had been exposed to COVID-19.

This chain links TRBV28 with TRBJ2-7, with 7 bases that match TRBD1. Trimming cost V 3 bases and J 2 bases; bases outside gene matches: 7. The CDR3 has 15 amino acids. Germline values: CDR1 MDHEN, CDR2 SYDVKM. CDR3 coding DNA: TGTGCCAGCAGTTTTTGGGGACAGTCAACCTACGAGCAGTACTTC. It specifies CASSFWGQSTYEQYF.

There are a few counts of this clone. This CDR3 is also generated by other DNA sequences in the sample. The chain links TRBV5-1 to TRBJ1-1; D possibly corresponds to TRBD1 (5 bases). Trimming shortened V by 4 bases and J by 4 bases, and 14 bases separated the two germline ends. Germline values: CDR1 SGHRS, CDR2 YFSETQ. CDR3 length equals 14 residues. CDR3 region: CASSPLGRGTEAFF. For the CDR3, the DNA is TGCGCCAGCAGCCCATTAGGGAGGGGCACTGAAGCTTTCTTT.

The chain combines TRBV5-1 with TRBJ1-5; no firm D call. The CDR3 is 15 amino acids. V lost 9 bases, J lost 0 bases, and 16 bases lay in between. Germline V gene data show CDR1 as SGHRS and CDR2 as YFSETQ. The CDR3 DNA sequence: TGCGCCACCCCAGGCGGGCAGATTAGCAATCAGCCCCAGCATTTT. Residues: CATPGGQISNQPQHF. The variable domain in full, completed from reference TRBV5-1 and TRBJ1-5, reads KAGVTQTPRYLIKTRGQQVTLSCSPISGHRSVSWYQQTPGQGLQFLFEYFSETQRNKGNFPGRFSGRQFSNSRSEMNVSTLELGDSALYLCATPGGQISNQPQHFGDGTRLSIL.

The CDR3: CASSLQGETEAFF. In DNA, the CDR3 is TGTGCCAGCAGCTTACAGGGGGAAACTGAAGCTTTCTTT. The chain couples TRBV7-6 to TRBJ1-1; 7 bases map to TRBD1. With 2 bases clipped from V and 5 bases from J, the junction kept 2 bases outside the gene matches. This CDR3 region has 13 residues. The V gene's germline CDR1 is SGHVS and CDR2 FNYEAQ.

This rearrangement joins TRBV19 to TRBJ1-1, with 8 bases lining up with TRBD1. The CDR3 is 12 amino acids. The junction had 7 bases not matched to a gene; V was cut back by 5 bases and J by 11 bases. The germline V gene has CDR1 LNHDA and CDR2 SQIVND (reference sequence). The CDR3 nucleotides read TGTGCCAGTAGTGGCAGGGGGCTTTTGGCTTTCTTT. Translation gives CASSGRGLLAFF.

The genes are TRBV2 and TRBJ1-1, with TRBD1 matching over 7 bases. This CDR3 has 14 residues. CDR1 SNHLY and CDR2 FYNNEI come from the germline V gene. The V segment lost 6 bases and the J segment 6 bases; nucleotides outside the gene matches: 10. CDR3 coding DNA: TGTGCCAGCAGGGTTATACAGGGGAGGTCTGAAGCTTTCTTT. Residues: CASRVIQGRSEAFF.

The chain is built from TRBV20-1 and TRBJ1-2; the match to TRBD1 covers 8 bases. The trim removed 3 bases at V and 0 bases at J, leaving 9 bases unmatched. The germline V gene has CDR1 DFQATT and CDR2 SNEGSKA (reference sequence). This CDR3 is 16 amino acids long. The CDR3 sequence: CSASTGGALANYGYTF. As DNA, the CDR3 is TGCAGTGCTAGTACAGGGGGTGCGCTAGCTAACTATGGCTACACCTTC.

The chain is built from TRBV27 and TRBJ2-1, with TRBD2 identical over 7 bases. The CDR3 runs 13 residues. Trimming took 6 bases from V and 6 from J; bases not matched to a gene: 5. Germline CDR1 is MNHEY and CDR2 is SMNVEV (reference sequence). The CDR3 region has the DNA TGTGCCAGCAGATCGGGGGGACGCAATGAGCAGTTCTTC. It yields the protein CASRSGGRNEQFF.

The V call is TRBV9, the J call TRBJ2-1; D is possibly TRBD2 (6 bases). Germline V gives CDR1 SGDLS, CDR2 YYNGEE. Trimming removed 2 bases from V and 0 bases from J, with 18 bases in between. The CDR3 length is 18 residues. CDR3 DNA sequence: TGTGCCAGCAGCGTTAAAGGGGAGGTGGGGGTCTCCTACAATGAGCAGTTCTTC. It encodes CASSVKGEVGVSYNEQFF.

The rearrangement uses TRBV28 and TRBJ2-3; D remains unclear. The length of the CDR3 is 14 residues. V dropped 2 bases and J dropped 3 bases, with 9 bases sitting between them. Germline V gene lookup returns CDR1 MDHEN and CDR2 SYDVKM. The CDR3 region is CASSLGGPTDTQYF. In DNA form, the CDR3 reads TGTGCCAGCAGTTTAGGCGGCCCGACAGATACGCAGTATTTT.

This rearrangement joins TRBV5-1 to TRBJ2-7; tentative D call: TRBD2 (5 bases). V dropped 3 bases and J dropped 5 bases, with 9 bases sitting between them. The V gene's germline CDR1 is SGHRS and CDR2 YFSETQ. The length of the CDR3 is 12 residues. The CDR3 protein is CASSSLGNEQYF. CDR3 sequence (DNA): TGCGCCAGCAGCTCCCTCGGGAACGAGCAGTACTTC. Looking up the rest from reference TRBV5-1 and TRBJ2-7 gives the full variable domain: KAGVTQTPRYLIKTRGQQVTLSCSPISGHRSVSWYQQTPGQGLQFLFEYFSETQRNKGNFPGRFSGRQFSNSRSEMNVSTLELGDSALYLCASSSLGNEQYFGPGTRLTVT.

The J gene is TRBJ2-5, the V gene TRBV5-1; 10 nucleotides align to TRBD1. J gave up 4 bases and V 1 base, and 4 bases lay outside the gene matches. The CDR3 runs 15 residues. CDR1 and CDR2 (germline): SGHRS, YFSETQ. The CDR3 sequence: CASSLWGQGIETQYF. The DNA for the CDR3 is TGCGCCAGCAGCTTGTGGGGACAGGGGATAGAGACCCAGTACTTC.

The rearrangement joins TRBV27 to TRBJ2-7; 7 nucleotides match TRBD1. Trimming removed 3 bases from V and 5 bases from J; junction bases left unmatched: 7. The CDR3 loop spans 14 amino acids. Germline CDR1 reads MNHEY; CDR2 reads SMNVEV (reference sequence). The CDR3 region has the DNA TGTGCCAGCAGTTTCTACCAGGGGGTCCACGAGCAGTACTTC. Translation gives CASSFYQGVHEQYF.

The gene calls are TRBV4-2 and TRBJ2-5, with 13 bases lining up with TRBD2. The J segment lost 3 bases and the V segment lost 1 base, leaving 5 bases of the junction unmatched. CDR3 length: 17 residues. The germline CDR1 and CDR2 sequences are LGHNA and YNFKEQ. The CDR3 nucleotides are TGTGCCAGCAGCCAAGTCCTTGGACTAGCGGGGGAAGAGACCCAGTACTTC. This codes for CASSQVLGLAGEETQYF.

This clone occurred a few times. Here the CDR3 reads CASTYRARLAGFADTQYF. The DNA of the CDR3 is TGTGCCAGCACCTACAGAGCCCGACTAGCGGGGTTCGCAGATACGCAGTATTTT. The genes are TRBV28 and TRBJ2-3; 11 bases map to TRBD2. V dropped 7 bases and J dropped 4; count of bases not matched to a gene: 16. Germline-derived CDR1 and CDR2 are MDHEN and SYDVKM. This CDR3 contains 18 residues.

This clone was recorded once. The genes are TRBV19 and TRBJ2-3, with TRBD1 matching 7 bases. The V and J ends lost 6 bases and 0 bases, in that order; junction bases with no gene match: 6. The germline V gene has CDR1 LNHDA and CDR2 SQIVND (reference sequence). The CDR3 has 15 amino acids. The CDR3 region is CASSTRDSSTDTQYF. The CDR3 DNA reads TGTGCCAGTAGCACACGGGACAGCAGCACAGATACGCAGTATTTT.

This rearrangement joins TRBV9 to TRBJ2-3; D is possibly TRBD2 (6 bases). Looked up from germline, CDR1 is SGDLS and CDR2 is YYNGEE. Trimming pared 3 bases from V and 2 bases from J, leaving 16 bases between. CDR3 length equals 16 residues. Here the CDR3 reads CASSAGAQGNTDTQYF. CDR3 in DNA: TGTGCCAGCAGCGCGGGAGCCCAGGGTAACACAGATACGCAGTATTTT.

The rearrangement joins TRBV5-5 to TRBJ1-4; TRBD1 agrees at 7 bases. The CDR3 has 14 residues. Germline-derived CDR1 and CDR2 are SGHKS and YYEKEE (reference sequence). J was trimmed by 3 bases and V by 4 bases; bases with no gene match: 3. In DNA, the CDR3 is TGTGCCAGCAGCGGTGGGACAGCTAATGAAAAACTGTTTTTT. Translating gives CASSGGTANEKLFF.

This sequence joins TRBV27 and TRBJ2-1, with 14 bases aligning to TRBD2. The CDR3 runs 16 residues. From germline, CDR1 is MNHEY and CDR2 SMNVEV (reference sequence). Unmatched junction bases numbered 5, after V lost 5 bases and J lost 5 bases. CDR3 residues: CASSPRLAGGDNEQFF. The CDR3 bases are TGTGCCAGCAGTCCCCGACTAGCGGGGGGGGACAATGAGCAGTTCTTC.

As DNA, the CDR3 is TGCGCCAGCAGCCCAGGGACCCAGGGGTACGGGGAGCTGTTTTTT. This translates into CASSPGTQGYGELFF. The chain carries TRBV4-3 and TRBJ2-2; D is perhaps TRBD1 (6 bases). The CDR3 consists of 15 residues. Germline loops: CDR1 LGHNA, CDR2 YSLEER. V was cut by 4 bases and J by 7 bases, with 16 bases left in between.

The chain recombines TRBV11-3 with TRBJ2-7; 10 nucleotides match TRBD1. J was trimmed by 0 bases and V by 3 bases; bases with no gene match: 8. CDR1 is SGHNT and CDR2 is YENEEA in the germline V gene. The CDR3 loop spans 17 amino acids. The CDR3 is CASSFPRRQGASYEQYF. The CDR3 DNA is TGTGCCAGCAGCTTCCCTCGAAGACAGGGGGCCTCCTACGAGCAGTACTTC. Drawing the rest from reference TRBV11-3 and TRBJ2-7, the complete variable domain is EAGVVQSPRYKIIEKKQPVAFWCNPISGHNTLYWYLQNLGQGPELLIRYENEEAVDDSQLPKDRFSAERLKGVDSTLKIQPAELGDSAVYLCASSFPRRQGASYEQYFGPGTRLTVT.

This chain links TRBV28 with TRBJ2-7, with 7 bases matching TRBD2. This CDR3 spans 15 amino acids. V dropped 5 bases and J dropped 3; count of bases not matched to a gene: 10. Looked up from germline, CDR1 is MDHEN and CDR2 is SYDVKM. DNA for the CDR3: TGTGCCAGCAGTGAAGTCGCGGCGGGGGACTACGAGCAGTACTTC. Translating it yields CASSEVAAGDYEQYF.

The chain links TRBV5-6 to TRBJ2-2; TRBD2 matches at 11 bases. CDR3 size: 16 residues. J was trimmed by 6 bases and V by 2 bases; bases with no gene match: 6. CDR1 SGHDT and CDR2 YYEEEE come from the germline V gene. CDR3 sequence (DNA): TGTGCCAGCAGCTTAATTAGCGGGGGGGCCCCCGGGGAGCTGTTTTTT. Protein product: CASSLISGGAPGELFF.

The V and J genes are TRBV3-1 (or the pseudogene TRBV3-2) and TRBJ1-2; TRBD1 matches at 8 bases. J lost 4 bases, V lost 2 bases, and 12 bases had no gene match. This CDR3 region has 17 residues. CDR1 and CDR2 from the germline V gene are LGHDT and YNNKEL (reference sequence). The CDR3 sequence is CASSQQAGGHESYGYTF. Written as DNA, the CDR3 is TGTGCCAGCAGCCAACAAGCAGGGGGCCACGAGAGCTATGGCTACACCTTC.

This clone has more than one count but fewer than ten. The V call is TRBV5-5, the J call TRBJ1-1; D may be TRBD1 (5 bases). CDR3 length: 14 residues. V was cut by 3 bases and J by 12 bases, with 21 bases left in between. The germline CDR1 and CDR2 sequences are SGHKS and YYEKEE (reference sequence). CDR3 DNA: TGTGCCAGCAGCTCATTCCAGGGTCTGGATATACCTTTCTTT. The encoded protein is CASSSFQGLDIPFF.

This chain connects TRBV11-1 to TRBJ2-7, with 10 positions matching TRBD2. CDR1 is SGHAT and CDR2 is FQDESV in the germline V gene (reference sequence). Losses at the gene ends were 5 bases for V and 7 bases for J; bases not matched to a gene: 11. This CDR3 spans 15 amino acids. The CDR3 coding sequence is TGTGCCAGCAGCCCTCCCATAGCGGGGGGCGAGGAGCAGTACTTC. Its protein product is CASSPPIAGGEEQYF.

This chain connects TRBV9 to TRBJ2-7; 8 bases map to TRBD1. The CDR3 totals 16 residues. Trimming at V came to 4 bases and at J to 6 bases, leaving 15 bases not matched to a gene. CDR1 is SGDLS, CDR2 YYNGEE, per germline. The CDR3 DNA is TGTGCCAGCAGCCCGCGACAGGGGAGCGAACCTTCCGAGCAGTACTTC. It is translated as CASSPRQGSEPSEQYF.